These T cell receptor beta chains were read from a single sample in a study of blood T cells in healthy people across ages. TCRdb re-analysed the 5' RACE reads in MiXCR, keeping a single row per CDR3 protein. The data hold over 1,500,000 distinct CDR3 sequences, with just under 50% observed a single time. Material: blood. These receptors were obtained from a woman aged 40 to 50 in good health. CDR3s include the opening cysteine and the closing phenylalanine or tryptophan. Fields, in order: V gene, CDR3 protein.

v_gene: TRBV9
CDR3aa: CASSVAGQGVSPLHF

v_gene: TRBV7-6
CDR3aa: CVSSLELAGAFREQFF

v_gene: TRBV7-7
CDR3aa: CASSQTGSTDTQYF

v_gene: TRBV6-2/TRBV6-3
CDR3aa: CASSIGQGAAYEQYF

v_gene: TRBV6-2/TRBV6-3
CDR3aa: CASSYTGAAQYF

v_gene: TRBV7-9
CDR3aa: CASSPGPATNEKLFF

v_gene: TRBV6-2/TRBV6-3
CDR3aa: CASSQTPITYNEQFF

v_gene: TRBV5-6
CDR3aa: CASSPGATWVSGYTF

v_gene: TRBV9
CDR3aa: CASRNGGHEQFF

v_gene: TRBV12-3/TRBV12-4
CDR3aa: CASKHSNTDTQYF

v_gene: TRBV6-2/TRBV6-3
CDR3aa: CASSYQTGRYNEQFF

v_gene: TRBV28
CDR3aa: CASKLAGGLWEQFF

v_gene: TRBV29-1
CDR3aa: CSVGGQSSYNEQFF

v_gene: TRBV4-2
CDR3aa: CASQGVSTDTQYF

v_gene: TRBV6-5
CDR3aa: CASSWTGTDGYTF

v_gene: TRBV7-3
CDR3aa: CSSSAIYGYTF

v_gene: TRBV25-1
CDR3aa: CASSGPRTDNYGYTF

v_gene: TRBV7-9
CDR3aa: CASSTGVTSTDTQYF

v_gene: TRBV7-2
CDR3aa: CASSSPSGGYEQYF

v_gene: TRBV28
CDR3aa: CASSLTREKLFF

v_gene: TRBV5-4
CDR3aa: CASSSEGQGWNEQYF

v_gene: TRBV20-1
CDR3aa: CSASTSGAQSSYNEQFF

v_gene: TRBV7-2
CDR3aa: CASSLVRGTEEQFF

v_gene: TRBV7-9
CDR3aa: CASGEATQYF

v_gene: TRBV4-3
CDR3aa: CASSQDRGTLDGYTF

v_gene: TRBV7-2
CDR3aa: CASSLVGTGRNTEAFF

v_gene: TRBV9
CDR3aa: CASSVVTPKETQYF

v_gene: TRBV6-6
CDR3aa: CASRLQGARADTQYF

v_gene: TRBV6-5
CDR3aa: CASRTTRGYNEQFF

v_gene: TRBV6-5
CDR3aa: CASSYSTVLAGEGYNEQFF

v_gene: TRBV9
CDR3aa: CASSVARTPGETQYF

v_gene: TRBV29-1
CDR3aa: CSVSQNQETQYF

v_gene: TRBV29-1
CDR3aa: CSVGGLTVQETQYF

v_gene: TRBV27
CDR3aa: CASGHPDTQYF

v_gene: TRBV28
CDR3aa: CASSLIQGLREKLFF

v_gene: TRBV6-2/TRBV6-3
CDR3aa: CASTTLGRGANVLTF

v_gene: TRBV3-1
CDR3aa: CASSLRGSPLGVETQYF

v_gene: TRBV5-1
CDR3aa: CASSSLTGMAYGYTF

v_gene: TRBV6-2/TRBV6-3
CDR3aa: CASSLLWDSSSTDTRYF

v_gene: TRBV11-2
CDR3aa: CASSLIGALGTEAFF

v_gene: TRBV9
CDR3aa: CASSAYQRGGETQYF

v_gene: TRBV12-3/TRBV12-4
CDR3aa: CASSQRTSGLKNIQYF

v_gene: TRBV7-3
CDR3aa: CASSLTATQETQYF

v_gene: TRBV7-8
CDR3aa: CASTPGGGTSTDTQYF

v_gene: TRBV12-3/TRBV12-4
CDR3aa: CASSSGQANIQYF

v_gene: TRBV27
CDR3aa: CASSLKGRTTEAFF

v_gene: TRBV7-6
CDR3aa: CASSLASGTYEQYF

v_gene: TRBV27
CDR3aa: CASTSRGRRGGDAETQYF

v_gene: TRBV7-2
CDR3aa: CASSRRTGTVQETQYF

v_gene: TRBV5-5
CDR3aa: CASSRRISGEETQYF

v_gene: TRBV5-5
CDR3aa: CASSLGLAANEQYF

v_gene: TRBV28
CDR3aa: CASSLAPGQVAYEQYF

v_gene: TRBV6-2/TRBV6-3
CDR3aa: CASRQPTSGHSNEQFF

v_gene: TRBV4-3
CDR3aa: CASSQGQGVAYEQYF

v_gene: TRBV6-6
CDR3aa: CASSYGAGVVYEQYF